This TCR beta chain is drawn from a study of cytomegalovirus exposure and HLA in healthy donors. Study-wide results and limits: Apart from CMV serostatus, no immune exposure information was available.

This CDR3 has 15 amino acids. Trimming removed 6 bases from V and 0 bases from J, with 13 bases in between. PCR primers comprised 60 Vbeta and 13 Jbeta primers. Clones were sequenced by immunoSEQ multiplex PCR, and TCRdb holds only the in-frame ones, with some missing. Here the sample spans approximately 88,000 clones, over 60% being singletons. Worth noting for this clone: The antigen remains undetermined.

J is TRBJ2-4 and V is TRBV5-3; D remains ambiguous. TRBV5-3 has ORF status, its function being uncertain. This TCR was sampled from a young man in good health and CMV-seronegative. Sequenced sample: PBMCs. CDR3 bases: TGTGCCAGAACCGATTCGAGGCTAGCCAAAAACATTCAGTACTTC. This encodes CARTDSRLAKNIQYF.